The 17 T cell receptor beta chains in this list originate from one sample, sequenced in a study of beta chain features in type 1 diabetes. Broader study findings: Type 1 diabetes patients showed a moderate but significant shortening of TCRB CDR3s in all four CD4+ subsets.

The sequenced template was cDNA made from the entire isolated RNA. Profiled with immunoSEQ multiplex PCR; TCRdb holds only in-frame clones, not every one. The profile shows about 650,000 clones, roughly 12% of them singletons. These TCRs are of unknown antigen specificity. Material: naive CD4+ T cells from blood. These receptor sequences come from a young man with type 1 diabetes.

V and J are TRBV18 and TRBJ2-7, with 8 bases identical to TRBD1. Germline lookup yields CDR1 KGHSH and CDR2 LQKENI. The length of the CDR3 is 15 residues. The V gene end was trimmed by 6 bases and the J gene end by 7 bases; junction bases not matched to a gene: 14. The CDR3 DNA follows: TGTGCCAGCTCTCGCGGACAGGGAGGCTTGATTGAGCAGTACTTC. Translating it yields CASSRGQGGLIEQYF.

V usage is TRBV19 and J usage is TRBJ1-2, with D possibly matching TRBD1 (6 bases). Germline V CDR1 and CDR2: LNHDA, SQIVND (reference sequence). This CDR3 spans 16 amino acids. V lost 4 bases and J lost 8, with 23 bases in between. CDR3 loop: CASSTVPGHGHIGYTF. The CDR3 bases are TGTGCCAGTAGTACCGTCCCGGGACACGGGCATATCGGCTACACCTTC.

In this sample, this clone turned up a few times. The chain carries TRBV19 and TRBJ1-2; 7 nucleotides agree with TRBD1. This CDR3 comprises 13 residues. With 6 bases clipped from V and 5 bases from J, the junction kept 6 bases outside the gene matches. Germline V lookup: CDR1 LNHDA, CDR2 SQIVND (reference sequence). CDR3 DNA: TGTGCCAGTAGCCTCACAGGGGAGTATGGCTACACCTTC. Residues: CASSLTGEYGYTF.

This clone has just a few counts. The chain joins TRBV29-1 to TRBJ1-1; D possibly corresponds to TRBD1 (6 bases). The germline V and J ends were trimmed by 2 bases and 5 bases, with 15 bases remaining between them. CDR3 length equals 14 residues. CDR1 and CDR2 (germline): SQVTM, ANQGSEA. The CDR3 spells CSVEHARGRTEAFF. The CDR3 DNA follows: TGCAGCGTTGAACATGCCCGGGGGCGGACTGAAGCTTTCTTT. Combining the CDR3 with reference TRBV29-1 and TRBJ1-1 gives the whole variable domain SAVISQKPSRDICQRGTSLTIQCQVDSQVTMMFWYRQQPGQSLTLIATANQGSEATYESGFVIDKFPISRPNLTFSTLTVSNMSPEDSSIYLCSVEHARGRTEAFFGQGTRLTVV.

The chain couples TRBV5-6 to TRBJ2-7; TRBD1 matches at 7 bases. Germline-derived CDR1 and CDR2 are SGHDT and YYEEEE. This CDR3 spans 13 amino acids. J gave up 3 bases and V 4 bases, and 4 bases lay outside the gene matches. CDR3 DNA sequence: TGTGCCAGCAGCCTCGGGACAGTCTACGAGCAGTACTTC. This translates into CASSLGTVYEQYF.

The rearrangement joins TRBV7-2 to TRBJ2-3, with 8 nucleotides matching TRBD1. Germline CDR1 and CDR2: SGHTA and FQGNSA. The CDR3 spans 15 residues. The V and J ends lost 4 bases and 1 base, in that order; junction bases with no gene match: 4. In DNA form, the CDR3 reads TGTGCCAGCAGCTCCCCGGACAGGGGCACAGATACGCAGTATTTT. Its translation is CASSSPDRGTDTQYF.

On this clone itself: This may stem from a read error, because a much larger clone lies one nucleotide away. V is TRBV5-1 and J is TRBJ2-3; no reliable D call. CDR3 length equals 11 residues. V was shortened by 4 bases and J by 2 bases, with 2 bases between the two germline ends. Germline V lookup: CDR1 SGHRS, CDR2 YFSETQ. CDR3 sequence (DNA): TGCGCCAGCAGCAACACAGATACGCAGTATTTT. It encodes CASSNTDTQYF.

This clone has more than one count but fewer than ten. One end of the junction fails to match germline, which may point to a read error. V usage is TRBV28 and J usage is TRBJ2-5; 8 bases line up with TRBD1. CDR3 size: 12 residues. CDR1 MDHEN and CDR2 SYDVKM come from the germline V gene. CDR3 loop: CASSTLGTGPNF. The CDR3 coding sequence is TGTGCCAGCAGTACCCTCGGGACAGGTCCCAACTTC.

Only a few counts were recorded for this clone. The genes are TRBV29-1 and TRBJ1-1; D might be TRBD1 (5 bases). The V and J ends lost 4 bases and 1 base respectively, with 16 bases between them. The CDR3 contains 15 residues. Germline CDR1 is SQVTM and CDR2 is ANQGSEA. The CDR3 protein is CSVAGVGGKNTEAFF. In nucleotides, the CDR3 is TGCAGCGTTGCGGGGGTTGGTGGGAAGAACACTGAAGCTTTCTTT. The entire variable domain, with the rest obtained from reference TRBV29-1 and TRBJ1-1, is as follows: SAVISQKPSRDICQRGTSLTIQCQVDSQVTMMFWYRQQPGQSLTLIATANQGSEATYESGFVIDKFPISRPNLTFSTLTVSNMSPEDSSIYLCSVAGVGGKNTEAFFGQGTRLTVV.

There are a few counts of this clone. The V gene is TRBV7-2, the J gene TRBJ2-6; D not resolved. Germline V gene data show CDR1 as SGHTA and CDR2 as FQGNSA. CDR3 length: 13 residues. V lost 6 bases, J lost 3 bases, and 6 bases lay in between. CDR3 sequence: CASRVGGANVLTF. CDR3 bases: TGTGCCAGCAGGGTTGGTGGGGCCAACGTCCTGACTTTC.

This chain connects TRBV7-6 to TRBJ2-4; 7 bases are a match to TRBD1. V shed 0 bases and J 7 bases; nucleotides not matched to a gene: 9. Germline values: CDR1 SGHVS, CDR2 FNYEAQ. The CDR3 is 16 residues long. The CDR3 sequence: CASSLASGQAGNIQYF. The CDR3 DNA is TGTGCCAGCAGCTTAGCTTCTGGACAGGCAGGCAACATTCAGTACTTC.

This clone was seen a handful of times. This chain uses TRBV30 with TRBJ2-3; 9 bases match TRBD2. J gave up 0 bases and V 2 bases, and 3 bases lay outside the gene matches. The CDR3 has 15 amino acids. CDR1 and CDR2 from the germline V gene are GTSNPN and SVGIG (reference sequence). In nucleotides, the CDR3 is TGTGCCTGGAGTCAAACTAGCGGGAGCACAGATACGCAGTATTTT. Amino acids: CAWSQTSGSTDTQYF.

The J gene is TRBJ2-1, the V gene TRBV5-8; TRBD2 might be the D (6 bases). Trimming took off 3 bases at V and 3 bases at J, with 10 bases between the two ends. The CDR3 is 14 residues long. Germline assignment: CDR1 SGHTS and CDR2 YDEGEE. The DNA for the CDR3 is TGTGCCAGCAGCTCACAGGAGGGCTACAATGAGCAGTTCTTC. This codes for CASSSQEGYNEQFF. The complete variable domain, with remaining parts taken from reference TRBV5-8 and TRBJ2-1, reads EAGVTQSPTHLIKTRGQQATLRCSPISGHTSVYWYQQALGLGLQFLLWYDEGEERNRGNFPPRFSGRQFPNYSSELNVNALELEDSALYLCASSSQEGYNEQFFGPGTRLTVL.

This clone came up a few times. This chain joins TRBV28 and TRBJ2-2; no clear D gene. Germline lookup yields CDR1 MDHEN and CDR2 SYDVKM. The CDR3 contains 13 residues. The V end lost 6 bases, the J end lost 3 bases, and 8 bases lay between the germline ends. Written as DNA, the CDR3 is TGTGCCAGCAGACTACACGACACCGGGGAGCTGTTTTTT. Translated, it gives CASRLHDTGELFF.

The V gene is TRBV5-1, the J gene TRBJ1-4; TRBD1 agrees at 7 bases. CDR3 length equals 15 residues. J gave up 3 bases and V 0 bases, and 2 bases lay outside the gene matches. Germline CDR1 reads SGHRS; CDR2 reads YFSETQ. The CDR3 coding sequence is TGCGCCAGCAGCTTGGCCGGGACAGCTAATGAAAAACTGTTTTTT. Translating gives CASSLAGTANEKLFF. Full variable domain (remainder filled in from reference TRBV5-1 and TRBJ1-4): KAGVTQTPRYLIKTRGQQVTLSCSPISGHRSVSWYQQTPGQGLQFLFEYFSETQRNKGNFPGRFSGRQFSNSRSEMNVSTLELGDSALYLCASSLAGTANEKLFFGSGTQLSVL.

In its sample, this clone was seen a few times. The chain has TRBV7-2 and TRBJ1-6; no clear D. CDR3 length: 13 amino acids. V was shortened by 1 base and J by 19 bases, with 17 bases between the two germline ends. Germline V CDR1 and CDR2: SGHTA, FQGNSA. The chain's CDR3 is CASSLGLRYLAHF. Here the CDR3 DNA reads TGTGCCAGCAGCTTAGGTCTGCGGTACCTAGCTCACTTT.

The chain has TRBV19 and TRBJ2-1; 7 bases match TRBD2. The V segment lost 5 bases and the J segment 5 bases; nucleotides outside the gene matches: 12. The CDR3 totals 16 residues. Germline-derived CDR1 and CDR2 are LNHDA and SQIVND (reference sequence). Here the CDR3 reads CASSGGTTPRDNEQFF. As DNA, the CDR3 is TGTGCCAGTAGTGGGGGGACTACACCACGCGACAATGAGCAGTTCTTC. Based on the CDR3 plus reference TRBV19 and TRBJ2-1, the full variable domain is DGGITQSPKYLFRKEGQNVTLSCEQNLNHDAMYWYRQDPGQGLRLIYYSQIVNDFQKGDIAEGYSVSREKKESFPLTVTSAQKNPTAFYLCASSGGTTPRDNEQFFGPGTRLTVL.